This T cell receptor (beta chain) was documented in a study of blood T cells in healthy people across ages. Study-level background: Template-switching capture recovered about one barcoded beta molecule per two T cells.

CDR3 length equals 12 residues. Trimming pared 5 bases from V and 8 bases from J, leaving 12 bases between. This clonotype was counted at least ten times. Antigen specificity is unknown. A second PCR of about 6 to 11 cycles used a sample-barcoded 5' primer and a J-beta primer mix. TCRdb re-analysed the 5' RACE reads in MiXCR, keeping a single row per CDR3 protein. The table lists 550,000 to 800,000 distinct CDR3 sequences, 32% of them singletons. Study conclusions and caveats: Both higher diversity and more naive CD4+ cells marked long-lived donors when set against aged donors. Naive and antigen-experienced cells were not separated, limiting conclusive comparison. Older age coincided with a roughly linear decline in TCR beta diversity per million T cells.

The rearrangement joins TRBV12-3 or TRBV12-4 to TRBJ1-2; no reliable D call. Sample: blood. The source of this sequence is an elderly woman in good health. This CDR3 is CASSGPVGGYTF. In DNA form, the CDR3 reads TGTGCCAGCAGTGGCCCCGTAGGCGGCTACACCTTC.